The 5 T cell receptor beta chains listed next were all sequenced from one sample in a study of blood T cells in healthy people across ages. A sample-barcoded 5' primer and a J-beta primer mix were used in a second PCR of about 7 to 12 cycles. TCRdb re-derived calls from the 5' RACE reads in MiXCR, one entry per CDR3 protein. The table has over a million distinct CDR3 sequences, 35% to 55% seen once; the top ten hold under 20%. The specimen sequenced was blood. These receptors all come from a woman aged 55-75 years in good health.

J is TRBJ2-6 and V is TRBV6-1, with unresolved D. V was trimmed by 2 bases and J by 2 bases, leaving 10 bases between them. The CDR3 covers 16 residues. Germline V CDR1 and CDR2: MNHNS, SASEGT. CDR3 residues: CASSERSLAGANVLTF. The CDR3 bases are TGTGCCAGCAGTGAAAGGAGTCTGGCTGGGGCCAACGTCCTGACTTTC.

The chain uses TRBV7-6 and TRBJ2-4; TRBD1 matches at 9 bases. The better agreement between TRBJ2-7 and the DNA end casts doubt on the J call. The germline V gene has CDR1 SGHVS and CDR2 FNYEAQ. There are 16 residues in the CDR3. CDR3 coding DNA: TGTGCCAGCAGCTTAGCGTCCACAGGGGGCTTCGCCGAGCAGTACTTC. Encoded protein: CASSLASTGGFAEQYF.

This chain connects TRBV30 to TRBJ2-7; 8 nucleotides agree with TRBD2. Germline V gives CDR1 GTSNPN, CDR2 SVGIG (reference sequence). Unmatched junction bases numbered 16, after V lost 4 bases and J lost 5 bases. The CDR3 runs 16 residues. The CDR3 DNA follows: TGTGCCTGGATAGCCGGGACTAGTGCCGTCTTAGACGAGCAGTACTTC. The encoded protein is CAWIAGTSAVLDEQYF.

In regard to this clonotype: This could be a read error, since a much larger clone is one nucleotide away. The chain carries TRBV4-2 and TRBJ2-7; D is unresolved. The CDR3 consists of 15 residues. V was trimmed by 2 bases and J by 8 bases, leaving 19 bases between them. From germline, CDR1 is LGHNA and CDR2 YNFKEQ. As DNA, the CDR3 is TGTGCCAGCAGCCAATTGGAAAGTTCCTTGTACAAGCAGTACTTC. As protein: CASSQLESSLYKQYF.

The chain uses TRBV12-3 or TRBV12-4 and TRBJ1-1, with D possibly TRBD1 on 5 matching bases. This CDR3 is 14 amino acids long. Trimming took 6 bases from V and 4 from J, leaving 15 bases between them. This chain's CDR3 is CASSPSLGGTEAFF. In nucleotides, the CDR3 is TGTGCCAGCAGCCCTAGTCTGGGGGGCACTGAAGCTTTCTTT.